This TCR beta chain was profiled in a study of cytomegalovirus exposure and HLA in healthy donors. The PCR was carried out with 60 Vbeta primers and 13 Jbeta primers. TCRdb's table, derived via immunoSEQ multiplex PCR, lists solely in-frame clones and lacks some. The table shows more than 80,000 clones, with approximately 70% occurring only once. CDR3 length: 15 residues. Germline CDR1 reads SGDLS; CDR2 reads YYNGEE. The V end lost 2 bases, the J end lost 4 bases, and 15 bases lay between the germline ends. The sequenced sample consisted of PBMCs. The sequence derives from a boy aged 10-17 years in good health and CMV-seronegative. The chain is built from TRBV9 and TRBJ1-1, with D possibly being TRBD1 (5 bases). CDR3 bases: TGTGCCAGCAGCGTGGTGGGGGGGGGAAGCACTGAAGCTTTCTTT. It codes for CASSVVGGGSTEAFF.